This record looks at one TCR beta chain sequence and its context. Its matching antigen is unknown. The data were obtained in a study of response to subunit inactivated influenza vaccine. Study-wide findings and caveats: T cells newly recruited by each seasonal influenza vaccination are few, the authors suggested.

V was cut by 5 bases and J by 5 bases, with 15 bases left in between. This CDR3 is built from 14 residues. CDR1 SEHNR and CDR2 FQNEAQ come from the germline V gene (reference sequence). TCRdb reprocessed the RT-PCR reads with MiXCR, giving one entry per CDR3 protein. The sample carries 650,000 to 800,000 distinct CDR3 sequences, roughly 18% recorded once. The source of this sequence is a man aged 50 or older who received an inactivated influenza vaccine. The rearrangement uses TRBV7-9 and TRBJ1-1, with TRBD1 as a possible D gene (6 bases). The specimen comprised PBMCs from blood, sampled around 5 days after vaccination. CDR3 amino acids: CASSHSQGWTEAFF. The CDR3 DNA reads TGTGCCAGCAGCCATTCCCAGGGGTGGACTGAAGCTTTCTTT.